Sequencing of this T cell receptor beta chain was carried out in a study of cytomegalovirus exposure and HLA in healthy donors. Points from the study as a whole: A later analysis revealed that TCR association rates differed between HLA loci, peaking at DRB1 and bottoming out at HLA-C. Reports indicate that TCR beta sequences accurately predicted the HLA-A and HLA-B alleles of most subjects. Relative to the roughly 690-donor mean, N-insertions were reportedly fewer in an Asian-associated ancestry cluster in a later analysis.

The V end lost 6 bases, the J end lost 4 bases, and 15 bases lay between the germline ends. The CDR3 has 14 amino acids. Germline V gene sequence: CDR1 SGHDN, CDR2 FVKESK. The PCR had 60 Vbeta and 13 Jbeta primers. Produced via immunoSEQ multiplex PCR; TCRdb's table is partial and in-frame only. Found here are about 160,000 clones, approximately 85% of them singletons; the top ten hold about 2%. About this clone: The antigen is undetermined.

This rearrangement joins TRBV14 to TRBJ1-1, with D tentatively TRBD1 (5 bases). The sequencing input was PBMCs. This clonotype was sampled from a man in his late teens or twenties in good health and CMV-seropositive. This chain's CDR3 is CASSQTPGGTEAFF. CDR3 DNA: TGTGCCAGCAGTCAAACTCCGGGGGGCACTGAAGCTTTCTTT.